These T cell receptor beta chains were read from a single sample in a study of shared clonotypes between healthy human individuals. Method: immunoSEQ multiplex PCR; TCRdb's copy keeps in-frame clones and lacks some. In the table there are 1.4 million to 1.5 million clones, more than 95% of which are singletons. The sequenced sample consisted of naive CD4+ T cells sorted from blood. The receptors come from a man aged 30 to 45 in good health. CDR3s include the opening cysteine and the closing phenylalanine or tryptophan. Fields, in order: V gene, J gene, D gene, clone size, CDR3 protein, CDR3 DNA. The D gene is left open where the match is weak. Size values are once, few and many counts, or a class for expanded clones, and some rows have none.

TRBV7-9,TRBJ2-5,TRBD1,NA,CASSSGTDQETQYF,TGTGCCAGCAGCTCCGGGACAGACCAAGAGACCCAGTACTTC
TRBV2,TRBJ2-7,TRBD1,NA,CATVTGTGAYEQYF,TGTGCCACCGTGACCGGGACAGGGGCCTACGAGCAGTACTTC
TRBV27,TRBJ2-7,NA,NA,CASSLYSHFGPNEQYF,TGTGCCAGCAGTCTATACAGCCACTTTGGACCCAACGAGCAGTACTTC
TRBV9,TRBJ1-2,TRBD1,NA,CASSAPGQGARGYTF,TGTGCCAGCAGCGCCCCGGGACAGGGGGCTCGAGGCTACACCTTC
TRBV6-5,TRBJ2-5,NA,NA,CASSYRARETQYF,TGTGCCAGCAGTTACAGGGCGCGGGAGACCCAGTACTTC
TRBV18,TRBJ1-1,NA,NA,CASSPRRDPNQNTEAFF,TGTGCCAGCTCACCTCGCCGGGACCCAAACCAGAACACTGAAGCTTTCTTT
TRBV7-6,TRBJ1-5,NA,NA,CASSLGRGVQPQHF,TGTGCCAGCAGCTTAGGCAGGGGTGTTCAGCCCCAGCATTTT
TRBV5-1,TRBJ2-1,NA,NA,CASSLDRGDYNEQFF,TGCGCCAGCAGCCTGGATAGGGGGGACTACAATGAGCAGTTCTTC
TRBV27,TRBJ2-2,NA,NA,CASSFWGTGELFF,TGTGCCAGCAGTTTTTGGGGCACCGGGGAGCTGTTTTTT
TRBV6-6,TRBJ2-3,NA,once,CASSYNRGDTQYF,TGTGCCAGCAGTTACAATAGGGGGGATACGCAGTATTTT
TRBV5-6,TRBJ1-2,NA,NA,CASSPRGHRYGYTF,TGTGCCAGCAGCCCCCGAGGGCACCGCTATGGCTACACCTTC
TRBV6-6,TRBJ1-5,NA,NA,CASSYGANQPQHF,TGTGCCAGCAGTTACGGGGCAAATCAGCCCCAGCATTTT
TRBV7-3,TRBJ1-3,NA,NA,CASSLGPSWGNTIYF,TGTGCCAGCAGCTTAGGACCCTCGTGGGGAAACACCATATATTTT
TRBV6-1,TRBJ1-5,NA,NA,CASSFTTVLGQPQHF,TGTGCCAGCAGCTTCACGACAGTGCTGGGTCAGCCCCAGCATTTT
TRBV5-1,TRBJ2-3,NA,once,CASSLEIASDTQYF,TGCGCCAGCAGCTTGGAGATAGCTTCAGATACGCAGTATTTT
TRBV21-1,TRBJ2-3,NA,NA,CASTPGGGHRITHTQYF,TGTGCCAGCACCCCAGGGGGTGGTCACCGAATCACGCATACGCAGTATTTT
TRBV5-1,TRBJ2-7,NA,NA,CASGVAGPYEQYF,TGCGCCAGCGGGGTCGCAGGCCCCTATGAGCAGTACTTC
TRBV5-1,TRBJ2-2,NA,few,CASSLVQSNTGELFF,TGCGCCAGCAGCTTAGTGCAGTCGAACACCGGGGAGCTGTTTTTT
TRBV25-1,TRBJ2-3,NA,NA,CASSGVSSTDTQYF,TGTGCCAGCAGTGGTGTGAGCAGCACAGATACGCAGTATTTT
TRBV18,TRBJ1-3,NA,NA,CASSRARRHSGNTIYF,TGTGCCAGCTCGCGGGCAAGGAGACATTCTGGAAACACCATATATTTT
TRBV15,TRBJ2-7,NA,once,CATSRDVLTYEQYF,TGTGCCACCAGCAGAGATGTCCTAACCTACGAGCAGTACTTC
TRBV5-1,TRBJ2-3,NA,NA,CASSFPGEGKSNTDTQYF,TGCGCCAGCAGCTTCCCAGGGGAGGGAAAGTCGAACACAGATACGCAGTATTTT
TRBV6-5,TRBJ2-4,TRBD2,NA,CASSSGRTIQYF,TGTGCCAGCAGCAGCGGGAGGACCATTCAGTACTTC
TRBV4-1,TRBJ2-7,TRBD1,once,CASSRQGQSSYEQYF,TGCGCCAGCAGCCGACAGGGTCAAAGCTCCTACGAGCAGTACTTC
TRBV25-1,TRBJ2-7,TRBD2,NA,CASSNSGLAGGYEQYF,TGTGCCAGCAGTAATAGTGGGCTAGCGGGAGGGTACGAGCAGTACTTC
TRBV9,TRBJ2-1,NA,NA,CASSGPHSSYNEQFF,TGTGCCAGCAGCGGGCCTCACAGCTCCTACAATGAGCAGTTCTTC
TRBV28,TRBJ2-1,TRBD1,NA,CASSLWAGGGMNEQFF,TGTGCCAGCAGTTTATGGGCAGGGGGCGGAATGAATGAGCAGTTCTTC
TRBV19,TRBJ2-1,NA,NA,CASSIGLERAWEQFF,TGTGCCAGTAGTATTGGACTGGAACGGGCGTGGGAGCAGTTCTTC
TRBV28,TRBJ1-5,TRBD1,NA,CASSFLPTGGSNQPQHF,TGTGCCAGCAGTTTTTTACCGACAGGGGGTAGCAATCAGCCCCAGCATTTT
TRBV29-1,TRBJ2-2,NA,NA,CSVAPGSNTGELFF,TGCAGCGTTGCCCCAGGGTCGAACACCGGGGAGCTGTTTTTT
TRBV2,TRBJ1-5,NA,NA,CASSYSREPQHF,TGTGCCAGCAGTTACAGTCGTGAGCCCCAGCATTTT
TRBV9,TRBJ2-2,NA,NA,CASSVTGTYANTGELFF,TGTGCCAGCAGCGTTACAGGGACTTACGCGAACACCGGGGAGCTGTTTTTT
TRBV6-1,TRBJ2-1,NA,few,CASSDSQFF,TGTGCCAGCAGTGATTCGCAGTTCTTC
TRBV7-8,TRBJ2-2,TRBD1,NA,CASSSSPGQGAGELFF,TGTGCCAGCAGCTCCTCCCCGGGACAGGGGGCCGGGGAGCTGTTTTTT
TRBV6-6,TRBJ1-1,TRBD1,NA,CASSYRDRGRNTEAFF,TGTGCCAGCAGTTACCGGGACAGGGGACGGAACACTGAAGCTTTCTTT
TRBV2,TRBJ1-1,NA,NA,CASSEVKGPEAFF,TGTGCCAGCAGTGAAGTAAAAGGTCCCGAAGCTTTCTTT
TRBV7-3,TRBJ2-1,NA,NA,CASSKQTVNEQFF,TGTGCCAGCAGCAAGCAGACAGTCAATGAGCAGTTCTTC
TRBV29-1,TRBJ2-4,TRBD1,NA,CSVSVPTGGAHIQYF,TGCAGCGTTTCTGTTCCGACAGGGGGCGCGCACATTCAGTACTTC
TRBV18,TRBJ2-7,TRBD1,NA,CASSPLTTGTGVYEQYF,TGTGCCAGCTCACCACTCACGACCGGGACAGGGGTCTACGAGCAGTACTTC